This is a list of T cell receptor beta chains from one sample in a study of OX40 agonist ivuxolimab in advanced cancers. The protocol was immunoSEQ multiplex PCR, while the TCRdb copy is restricted to in-frame clones and leaves out a portion. The data show roughly 36,000 clones, 89% seen once. The source material was CD4+ or CD8+ T cells sorted from blood, sampled in a trial of the OX40 agonist ivuxolimab. Receptor source: an adult with an advanced solid tumor such as melanoma, head and neck, liver or kidney cancer. Both conserved end residues are part of each CDR3. The D gene is left open where the match is weak.

J | D | V | CDR3
TRBJ2-3 | . | TRBV9 | CASSVEGGPDTQYF
TRBJ2-6 | . | TRBV10-3 | CAINPGISGANVLTF
TRBJ2-7 | TRBD1 | TRBV29-1 | CSVEGQAPYEQYF
. | . | TRBV4-1 | CASSPGAPPFYEQYF
TRBJ2-4 | . | TRBV9 | CASSVGVGALQNIQYF
TRBJ2-1 | . | TRBV30 | CAWSVNSGDYNEQFF
TRBJ1-5 | TRBD1 | TRBV5-6 | CASSQGTGRNQPQHF
TRBJ2-2 | TRBD1 | TRBV7-6 | CASSFQGDTGELFF
TRBJ2-4 | . | TRBV10-3 | CAISEAAGVAKNIQYF
TRBJ2-5 | . | TRBV11-3 | CASAEDQGRETQYF
TRBJ2-2 | . | TRBV2 | CASSLQGPDTGELFF
TRBJ2-7 | TRBD1 | TRBV30 | CAWTRGGQGDEQYF
TRBJ1-1 | . | TRBV4-1 | CASSHLDLNTEAFF
TRBJ1-2 | . | TRBV27 | CASRHRDGYTF
TRBJ1-2 | TRBD1 | TRBV18 | CASSTIRDRGLRNGYTF
TRBJ1-1 | TRBD1 | TRBV6-5 | CASSGTGFSEAFF
TRBJ1-1 | . | TRBV9 | CASSVAWQGGEAFF